This T cell receptor beta chain comes out of a study of human T cells and chemical hapten exposure. Across the study: DPC at 2% was the sensitizing agent, placed on around 2 cm by around 2 cm of upper inner arm skin. Patch tests of 0.01% DPC on the upper back were read at 6 days.

The library put unique molecular identifiers onto individual cDNA molecules. TCRdb used MiXCR to reprocess the RACE reads, holding one entry per CDR3 protein. The sample records 380,000 or so distinct CDR3 sequences, 4.8% being singletons. Findings and caveats of the study: Positively correlated with patch test score were the counts of PT1 expanded TCRs.

There are 14 residues in the CDR3. Germline V gene data show CDR1 as SNHLY and CDR2 as FYNNEI. With 4 bases removed from V and 1 base from J, the gap between germline ends came to 10 bases. This clonotype was counted ten times or more. Its target is unknown. The time point was: patch test 1, 2 weeks after DPC sensitization. Described treatment: therapeutic diphenylcyclopropenone sensitization with weekly scalp DPC. The genes are TRBV2 and TRBJ1-1; D gene unclear. The sequencing used whole blood, collected in connection with sensitization to the hapten diphenylcyclopropenone (DPC). The TCR originated in a woman aged 45-65 years with alopecia areata. Some clones in this sample may be carry-over from other donors' samples. The CDR3 here is CASSGPDSNTEAFF. DNA for the CDR3: TGTGCCAGCAGTGGCCCCGACTCGAACACTGAAGCTTTCTTT. The variable domain in full, completed from reference TRBV2 and TRBJ1-1, reads EPEVTQTPSHQVTQMGQEVILRCVPISNHLYFYWYRQILGQKVEFLVSFYNNEISEKSEIFDDQFSVERPDGSNFTLKIRSTKLEDSAMYFCASSGPDSNTEAFFGQGTRLTVV.